This TCR beta chain was profiled in a study of shared clonotypes between healthy human individuals. Findings of the study overall: Owing to a small donor count, the genetic and exposure-history diversity represented was limited.

Donors were healthy HIV-negative adults without recent acute infections or vaccinations. This clone is a singleton in its sample. Antigen specificity is unknown. Deep was the level used in running the assay. Each PCR replicate run on unsorted PBMC took in roughly 0.3 ug DNA, 30,000 or so T cell genomes. Profiled with immunoSEQ multiplex PCR; TCRdb holds only in-frame clones, not every one. The data contain fewer than 600,000 clones, about four fifths of them singletons. V lost 4 bases and J lost 5, with 18 bases in between. Germline V CDR1 and CDR2: MNHNY, SVGAGI (reference sequence). CDR3 length: 16 amino acids.

Specimen: PBMCs. This sequence originates from a woman aged 40-49 years in good health. Some clones in this sample may be carry-over from other donors' samples. The genes are TRBV6-6 and TRBJ1-5; D uncertain. The CDR3 nucleotides are TGTGCCAGCAGTTCCACATACTTCGTCAGCGATCAGCCCCAGCATTTT. Its protein is CASSSTYFVSDQPQHF.